Listed below are T cell receptor beta chains from one sample, sequenced in a study of cytomegalovirus exposure and HLA in healthy donors. TCRdb's copy holds only in-frame clones and misses some; the assay was immunoSEQ multiplex PCR. The data show some 240,000 clones, 92% seen once. The sample comprised PBMCs. Receptors were obtained from a girl aged 2-15 years in good health and CMV-seronegative. The CDR3 runs from the conserved cysteine through the conserved F or W. Each record gives: D gene, V gene, clone size, J gene, CDR3 DNA, CDR3 protein. A D gene is named only where the DNA matches it firmly. Some rows have no size entry. The others give once, few or many, or a class for an expanded clone.

-,TRBV9,-,TRBJ1-4,TGTGCCAGCAGCCGGACAGATTCTAATGAAAAACTGTTTTTT,CASSRTDSNEKLFF
TRBD2,TRBV7-9,-,TRBJ2-1,TGTGCCATCTATCAACTAGCGGGCCTTTCCAATGAGCAGTTCTTC,CAIYQLAGLSNEQFF
TRBD1,TRBV10-3,-,TRBJ1-2,TGTGCCACCAGGACGCCTTGGGACAGCTTCTTCGGCTACACCTTC,CATRTPWDSFFGYTF
-,TRBV4-1,-,TRBJ1-4,TGCGCCAGCAGCCAAGATCTGTCGGGACATCTGGAAAAACTGTTTTTT,CASSQDLSGHLEKLFF
TRBD1,TRBV10-3,-,TRBJ2-5,TGTGCCGCCCGGACAGGGGGACAAGAGACCCAGTACTTC,CAARTGGQETQYF
TRBD2,TRBV11-2,-,TRBJ2-7,TGTGCCAGCAGCCCAGCCGGGTCACTAGCGGGGGGGCGGTTCTACGAGCAGTACTTC,CASSPAGSLAGGRFYEQYF
TRBD1,TRBV5-4,-,TRBJ1-3,TGTGCCAGCAGCTTGTCTCTTTTGGGACAGGGGATGAAGGGAAACACCATATATTTT,CASSLSLLGQGMKGNTIYF
TRBD2,TRBV11-2,-,TRBJ2-1,TGTGCCAGCAGCCTTTATTTAGGGACTAGCAGAAAAGAAGAGCAGTTCTTC,CASSLYLGTSRKEEQFF
-,TRBV7-2,-,TRBJ1-1,TGTGCCAGCAGAAAGGACAGAGCCACTGAAGCTTTCTTT,CASRKDRATEAFF
TRBD2,TRBV6-5,-,TRBJ2-1,TGTGCCAGCAATGGACTAGATAAGCATGAGCAGTTCTTC,CASNGLDKHEQFF
TRBD1,TRBV6-5,-,TRBJ1-2,TGTGCCAGCCGACAGGGGGGTAACTATGGCTACACCTTC,CASRQGGNYGYTF
TRBD2,TRBV19,-,TRBJ2-7,TGTGCCAGCCGTAGGGTAGCGGGAGTGCAGGAGCAGTACTTC,CASRRVAGVQEQYF
-,TRBV6-6,-,TRBJ2-3,TGTGCCAGCAGGCCTCTAGCCCCGAGGGGCACAGATACGCAGTATTTT,CASRPLAPRGTDTQYF
-,TRBV11-2,-,TRBJ1-5,TGTGCCAGCAGCTTAGGAGGAAGTGATCAGCCCCAGCATTTT,CASSLGGSDQPQHF
TRBD1,TRBV30,few,TRBJ1-4,TGTGCCTGGACCGACAGGGGGCATGAAAAACTGTTTTTT,CAWTDRGHEKLFF
-,TRBV27,-,TRBJ1-2,TGTGCCAGCAGTTCCCTACCTCCGGGGAGGGCTTCCAACTATGGCTACACCTTC,CASSSLPPGRASNYGYTF
-,TRBV5-1,-,TRBJ2-7,TGCGCCAGCAGCGGTCAGGTGCCCTACGAGCAGTACTTC,CASSGQVPYEQYF
TRBD1,TRBV19,-,TRBJ2-5,TGTGCCAGTAAATCTGGACAGGGGGTACACGAGACCCAGTACTTC,CASKSGQGVHETQYF
-,TRBV7-2,-,TRBJ2-5,TGTGCCAGCAGCCGGGTGGAGAAATCCCTGTACCAAGAGACCCAGTACTTC,CASSRVEKSLYQETQYF